The 14 T cell receptor beta chains reported below all come from one sample, sequenced in a study of shared clonotypes between healthy human individuals. Method: immunoSEQ multiplex PCR; TCRdb's copy keeps in-frame clones and lacks some. The sample lists over a million clones; over 95% were seen once. What was sequenced was naive CD4+ T cells sorted from blood. Subset specified: CD45RA+ positively selected. These receptors all stem from a man aged 30 to 45 in good health.

The chain uses TRBV29-1 and TRBJ2-4; D unresolved. There are 13 residues in the CDR3. Germline V gene data show CDR1 as SQVTM and CDR2 as ANQGSEA. Trimming left V 4 bases short and J 8 bases short, with 15 bases between. In DNA form, the CDR3 reads TGCAGCGTTGGACCGGTAGGGTTACACATTCAGTACTTC. Protein product: CSVGPVGLHIQYF.

This chain uses TRBV18 with TRBJ2-7; D not certain. CDR1 and CDR2 from the germline V gene are KGHSH and LQKENI. The CDR3 totals 18 residues. V lost 1 base, J lost 0 bases, and 19 bases lay in between. The CDR3 DNA reads as TGTGCCAGCTCACCACTGGGCATAGGCGGTCACAGCTCCTACGAGCAGTACTTC. Amino acids: CASSPLGIGGHSSYEQYF.

This clone was observed a few times. The chain combines TRBV19 with TRBJ1-5; 7 nucleotides line up with TRBD1. The V gene end was trimmed by 3 bases and the J gene end by 4 bases; junction bases not matched to a gene: 6. Germline V gives CDR1 LNHDA, CDR2 SQIVND (reference sequence). The CDR3 contains 15 residues. This CDR3 reads CASSIPPTGNQPQHF. The CDR3, as DNA: TGTGCCAGTAGTATCCCCCCGACAGGGAATCAGCCCCAGCATTTT.

The CDR3 reads CASSQSHRAETGELFF. The CDR3 DNA sequence: TGCGCCAGCAGTCAATCGCATCGGGCAGAAACCGGGGAGCTGTTTTTT. The rearrangement joins TRBV23-1 to TRBJ2-2; D uncertain. TRBV23-1 is given ORF status, its function remaining uncertain. The V gene lost 0 bases and the J gene lost 5 bases, with 13 bases spanning the gap. The CDR3 contains 16 residues.

Concerning this clone itself: The identical CDR3 is also encoded by other nucleotide sequences in the sample. The chain has TRBV28 and TRBJ2-7; D is possibly TRBD2 (5 bases). The ends were cut back, 6 bases at V and 4 bases at J, with 13 bases in the middle. This CDR3 spans 13 amino acids. CDR1 and CDR2 (germline): MDHEN, SYDVKM. CDR3 bases: TGTGCCAGCAGCCCCAGCGGAACTTACGAGCAGTACTTC. The encoded protein is CASSPSGTYEQYF.

In this sample, this clone turned up once. The chain joins TRBV18 to TRBJ2-3; the D is unclear. V dropped 1 base and J dropped 4 bases, with 6 bases sitting between them. The CDR3 covers 13 residues. CDR1 is KGHSH, CDR2 LQKENI, per germline. The CDR3 coding sequence is TGTGCCAGCTCACCACGGTTTGCAGATACGCAGTATTTT. This codes for CASSPRFADTQYF.

V is TRBV27 and J is TRBJ2-1, with 14 bases identical to TRBD2. The CDR3 loop spans 17 amino acids. The J segment lost 7 bases and the V segment lost 7 bases, leaving 12 bases of the junction unmatched. The germline gives CDR1 MNHEY, CDR2 SMNVEV (reference sequence). The CDR3 loop reads CASKGLAGGKWRNEQFF. CDR3 nucleotide sequence: TGTGCCAGCAAAGGACTAGCGGGAGGAAAGTGGCGAAATGAGCAGTTCTTC.

V is TRBV2 and J is TRBJ2-7; maybe TRBD2 (6 bases). Trimming left V 8 bases short and J 3 bases short, with 11 bases between. Germline assignment: CDR1 SNHLY and CDR2 FYNNEI. The CDR3 is 12 residues long. CDR3 amino acids: CASSEGGYEQYF. In DNA form, the CDR3 reads TGTGCCAGCTCTGAGGGAGGCTACGAGCAGTACTTC. Using reference TRBV2 and TRBJ2-7 for the parts outside the CDR3, the full variable domain is EPEVTQTPSHQVTQMGQEVILRCVPISNHLYFYWYRQILGQKVEFLVSFYNNEISEKSEIFDDQFSVERPDGSNFTLKIRSTKLEDSAMYFCASSEGGYEQYFGPGTRLTVT.

The CDR3 DNA is TGTGCCAGCAGTGAAGCGGGGGGTCCGGTCGAGCAGTACTTC. It codes for CASSEAGGPVEQYF. The chain carries TRBV2 and TRBJ2-7; TRBD2 might be the D (6 bases). This CDR3 has 14 amino acids. Germline assignment: CDR1 SNHLY and CDR2 FYNNEI. Trimming shortened V by 0 bases and J by 6 bases, and 12 bases separated the two germline ends.

This sequence joins TRBV6-5 and TRBJ1-2; 10 nucleotides align to TRBD1. CDR3 length: 15 amino acids. V shed 2 bases, J shed 4 bases, and the junction held 4 bases outside the gene matches. The germline V gene has CDR1 MNHEY and CDR2 SVGAGI. The CDR3 bases are TGTGCCAGCAGTTACGGGACAGGGGACAGCTATGGCTACACCTTC. Its translation is CASSYGTGDSYGYTF.

This clone was seen once. This chain uses TRBV28 with TRBJ2-7; 8 bases agree with TRBD1. Trimming removed 7 bases from V and 2 bases from J; junction bases left unmatched: 7. There are 14 residues in the CDR3. Germline V lookup: CDR1 MDHEN, CDR2 SYDVKM. The CDR3 coding sequence is TGTGCCAGCACTCAAAGGGACAGGACCTACGAGCAGTACTTC. Translation gives CASTQRDRTYEQYF.

This chain connects TRBV25-1 to TRBJ2-7, with D perhaps matching TRBD1 or TRBD2 (5 bases each). Trimming removed 4 bases at V and 4 bases at J, with 8 bases between. This CDR3 contains 12 residues. Germline assignment: CDR1 MGHDK and CDR2 SYGVNS. This chain's CDR3 is CASSAGGYEQYF. For the CDR3, the DNA is TGTGCCAGCAGTGCTGGGGGTTACGAGCAGTACTTC.

The chain combines TRBV9 with TRBJ2-1; the match to TRBD2 covers 10 bases. CDR3 size: 14 residues. Germline V lookup: CDR1 SGDLS, CDR2 YYNGEE. Trimming cost V 4 bases and J 10 bases; bases outside gene matches: 8. The CDR3 region is CASSTGLAFGEQFF. In nucleotides, the CDR3 is TGTGCCAGCAGCACGGGACTAGCGTTTGGCGAGCAGTTCTTC.

The chain joins TRBV2 to TRBJ2-1; no definite D call. The CDR3 has 15 amino acids. Per germline, CDR1 SNHLY and CDR2 FYNNEI. Trimming shortened V by 6 bases and J by 0 bases, and 12 bases separated the two germline ends. CDR3 DNA sequence: TGTGCCAGCAGGGAGACTTCGAGCTCCTACAATGAGCAGTTCTTC. This sequence encodes CASRETSSSYNEQFF.